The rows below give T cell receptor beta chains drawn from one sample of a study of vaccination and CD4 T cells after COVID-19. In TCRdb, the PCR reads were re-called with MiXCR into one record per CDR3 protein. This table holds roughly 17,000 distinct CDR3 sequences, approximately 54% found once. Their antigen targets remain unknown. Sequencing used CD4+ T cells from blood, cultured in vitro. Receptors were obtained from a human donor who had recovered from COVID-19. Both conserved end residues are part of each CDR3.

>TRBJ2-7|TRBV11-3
CASSPWNYEQYF
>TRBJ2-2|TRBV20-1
CSARGTGGANTGELFF
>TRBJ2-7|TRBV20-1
CSAPGLAGVEQYF
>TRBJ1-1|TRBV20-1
CSAIGRYTEAFF
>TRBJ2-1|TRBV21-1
CASFRPYREQFF
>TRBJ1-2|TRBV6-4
CARALNTF
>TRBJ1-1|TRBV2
CASRNRGTGAEAFF
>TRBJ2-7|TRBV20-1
CSATGQTYEQYF
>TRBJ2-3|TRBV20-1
CSADFGVQPDTQYF
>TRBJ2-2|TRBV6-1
CASSESALSGNTGELFF
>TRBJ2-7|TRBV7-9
CASSRPGPQRGEQYF
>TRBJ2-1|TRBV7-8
CASSLVAREQFF
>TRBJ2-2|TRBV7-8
CASTTGEGSHTGELFF
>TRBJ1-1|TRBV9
CASSVAVGTEAFF
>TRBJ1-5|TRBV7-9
CASSLTGLYQPQHF
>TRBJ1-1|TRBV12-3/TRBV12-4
CASSLWVGSTEAFF
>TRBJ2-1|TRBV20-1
CSASSGTSGSYNEQFF
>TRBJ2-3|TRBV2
CASSGTYSSTDTQYF
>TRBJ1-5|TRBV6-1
CASSEIGGVGQPQHF
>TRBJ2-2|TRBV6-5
CASSYGGGLGELFF
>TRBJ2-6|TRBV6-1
CATRSGGDSGANVLTF
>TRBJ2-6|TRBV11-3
CASSLVGAGANVLTF
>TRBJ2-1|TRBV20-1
CSARDRGTGVLYNEQFF
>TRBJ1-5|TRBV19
CASRIWGNQPQHF
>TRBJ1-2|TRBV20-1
CSARDQWVNGYTF
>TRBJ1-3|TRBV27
CASSERGRVGNTIYF
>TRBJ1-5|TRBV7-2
CASSRSRDPGQPQHF
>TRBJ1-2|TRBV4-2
CASSLEGAGGYTF
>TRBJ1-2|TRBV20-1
CSARERNYGYTF
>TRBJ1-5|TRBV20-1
CSASRGSNSNQPQHF
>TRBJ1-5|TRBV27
CASSLFGGYSNQPQHF
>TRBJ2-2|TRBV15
CATSRDYGELFF
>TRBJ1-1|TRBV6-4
CASSPTGDLAEAFF
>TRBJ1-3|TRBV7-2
CASSPLRGTGGNTIYF
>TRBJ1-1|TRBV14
CASSRYTVNTEAFF